A single sample is the source of the 20 T cell receptor beta chains below, sequenced in a study of CD8+ T cells in alopecia areata. Once RNA had been extracted, it was reverse transcribed into cDNA to act as the sequencing template. Sequencing was performed with immunoSEQ multiplex PCR; in TCRdb, only in-frame clones are kept and a portion is missing. The sample yields around 250,000 clones, under 70% seen once. Sequences were derived from CD4+ T cells sorted from blood, sampled at week 0. The receptors here all came from a human donor with alopecia areata.

The chain uses TRBV29-1 and TRBJ1-2; TRBD1 matches 10 bases. J was trimmed by 5 bases and V by 7 bases; bases with no gene match: 7. There are 13 residues in the CDR3. Per germline, CDR1 SQVTM and CDR2 ANQGSEA. This chain's CDR3 is CSAGTGETYGYTF. CDR3 coding DNA: TGCAGCGCAGGGACAGGGGAAACTTATGGCTACACCTTC.

The chain uses TRBV6-6 and TRBJ2-7, with D tentatively TRBD1 or TRBD2 (5 bases each). Germline lookup yields CDR1 MNHNY and CDR2 SVGAGI (reference sequence). Trimming took 7 bases from V and 2 from J, leaving 18 bases between them. This CDR3 is 15 amino acids long. CDR3 nucleotides: TGTGCCAGCACCACCCGGGACGGAGGACCCTACGAGCAGTACTTC. Its protein product is CASTTRDGGPYEQYF.

This clone was seen just once. This chain links TRBV30 with TRBJ2-7; D assignment may be TRBD1 or TRBD2 (8 bases each). Trimming removed 5 bases at V and 2 bases at J, with 13 bases between. The CDR3 loop spans 13 amino acids. CDR1 GTSNPN and CDR2 SVGIG come from the germline V gene (reference sequence). CDR3 in DNA: TGTGCCTGGGGACAGGGACTAGCCTACGAGCAGTACTTC. Protein sequence: CAWGQGLAYEQYF.

This clone was seen a handful of times. The rearrangement joins TRBV30 to TRBJ2-6, with 8 nucleotides matching TRBD2. Looked up from germline, CDR1 is GTSNPN and CDR2 is SVGIG (reference sequence). V gave up 2 bases and J gave up 0 bases; unmatched junction bases: 0. This CDR3 is 15 amino acids long. The CDR3 DNA sequence: TGTGCCTGGAGTCGGGGGGGCTCTGGGGCCAACGTCCTGACTTTC. Encoded protein: CAWSRGGSGANVLTF. The entire variable domain, with the rest obtained from reference TRBV30 and TRBJ2-6, is as follows: SQTIHQWPATLVQPVGSPLSLECTVEGTSNPNLYWYRQAAGRGLQLLFYSVGIGQISSEVPQNLSASRPQDRQFILSSKKLLLSDSGFYLCAWSRGGSGANVLTFGAGSRLTVL.

About this clone: A much larger clone lies one base from this, so it may be a read error. The rearrangement uses TRBV7-9 and TRBJ1-2, with 7 bases matching TRBD1. Germline loops: CDR1 SEHNR, CDR2 FQNEAQ (reference sequence). CDR3 length: 12 amino acids. V lost 3 bases and J lost 8; bases outside the gene matches: 3. CDR3 coding DNA: TGTGCCAGCAGCTTGACAGGGAGCGGCTACACCTTC. Translating gives CASSLTGSGYTF.

The chain couples TRBV6-5 to TRBJ2-5, with D possibly matching TRBD2 (5 bases). The last part of the DNA fits TRBJ2-7 better; the J call may be wrong. The CDR3 runs to 13 residues. Germline V gene lookup returns CDR1 MNHEY and CDR2 SVGAGI. CDR3 nucleotides: TGTGCCAGCAGTTACAGCTCCGGGAACGAGCAGTACTTC. As protein: CASSYSSGNEQYF.

This chain joins TRBV5-6 and TRBJ1-2; D may be TRBD1 (5 bases). Germline values: CDR1 SGHDT, CDR2 YYEEEE. This CDR3 has 14 amino acids. V was clipped by 5 bases and J by 4 bases, with 15 bases between them. The CDR3 DNA follows: TGTGCCAGCAGATACTCAGGGTTCGGCTATGGCTACACCTTC. It yields the protein CASRYSGFGYGYTF.

Turning to this clone: This same CDR3 is encoded by further DNA sequences in the sample. J is TRBJ2-1 and V is TRBV20-1; the D is unclear. The CDR3 extends over 10 amino acids. Trimming removed 3 bases from V and 3 bases from J, with 0 bases in between. The germline CDR1 and CDR2 sequences are DFQATT and SNEGSKA (reference sequence). CDR3 protein: CSASYNEQFF. The CDR3 nucleotides are TGCAGTGCTAGCTACAATGAGCAGTTCTTC.

The rearrangement links TRBV29-1 to TRBJ1-2, with D hard to call. V was pared by 5 bases and J by 4 bases, with 8 bases between. The CDR3 has 11 amino acids. In germline, CDR1 is SQVTM, CDR2 ANQGSEA. For the CDR3, the DNA is TGCAGCGTTCTCCTAAGCTATGGCTACACCTTC. It codes for CSVLLSYGYTF.

This clone was observed a handful of times. The CDR3 protein is CASSEGDRRTGETQYF. CDR3 nucleotides: TGTGCCAGCAGTGAAGGGGACAGAAGAACCGGAGAGACCCAGTACTTC. The chain couples TRBV25-1 to TRBJ2-5; 7 bases match TRBD1. V lost 2 bases and J lost 4; bases outside the gene matches: 10. Germline V gene data show CDR1 as MGHDK and CDR2 as SYGVNS. The CDR3 contains 16 residues.

The table lists this clone with a few counts. This sequence joins TRBV25-1 and TRBJ2-5, with D hard to call. Trimming cost V 4 bases and J 1 base, with 13 bases left between them. This CDR3 is built from 15 residues. Germline CDR1 MGHDK, CDR2 SYGVNS. CDR3 amino acids: CASSGLGASQETQYF. The CDR3 DNA sequence: TGTGCCAGCAGTGGACTCGGCGCCAGCCAAGAGACCCAGTACTTC.

The V and J genes are TRBV30 and TRBJ1-1; D is perhaps TRBD1 (5 bases). V dropped 4 bases and J dropped 0 bases, with 12 bases sitting between them. The germline CDR1 and CDR2 sequences are GTSNPN and SVGIG (reference sequence). This CDR3 region has 14 residues. Here the CDR3 DNA reads TGTGCCTGGAAGGGACGCCCTATGAACACTGAAGCTTTCTTT. Translating gives CAWKGRPMNTEAFF.

The chain is built from TRBV4-1 and TRBJ1-5; D remains unclear. The V gene's germline CDR1 is MGHRA and CDR2 YSYEKL. This CDR3 spans 14 amino acids. Trimming took off 0 bases at V and 9 bases at J, with 12 bases between the two ends. CDR3 DNA sequence: TGCGCCAGCAGCCAAGACCTACGGGAGAGGCCCCAGCATTTT. It yields the protein CASSQDLRERPQHF.

This sequence joins TRBV6-5 and TRBJ2-2, with TRBD2 identical over 7 bases. Losses at the gene ends were 7 bases for V and 6 bases for J; bases not matched to a gene: 11. Germline V lookup: CDR1 MNHEY, CDR2 SVGAGI. This CDR3 region has 15 residues. The DNA of the CDR3 is TGTGCCAGCACCCGGGGAGGGCAGATGGCCGGGGAGCTGTTTTTT. This gives the protein CASTRGGQMAGELFF.

The chain uses TRBV4-3 and TRBJ1-5; D remains unclear. The CDR3 has 14 amino acids. V was shortened by 0 bases and J by 9 bases, with 12 bases between the two germline ends. Germline V gene lookup returns CDR1 LGHNA and CDR2 YSLEER. The CDR3 sequence: CASSQDLGPWPQHF. The CDR3 DNA follows: TGCGCCAGCAGCCAAGATTTAGGTCCCTGGCCCCAGCATTTT.

The chain recombines TRBV9 with TRBJ2-5; D could derive from TRBD1 or TRBD2 (6 bases each). The CDR3 length is 16 residues. Per germline, CDR1 SGDLS and CDR2 YYNGEE. Trimming left V 0 bases short and J 1 base short, with 13 bases between. CDR3 region: CASSVAEGGLQETQYF. CDR3 coding DNA: TGTGCCAGCAGCGTAGCTGAAGGGGGACTCCAAGAGACCCAGTACTTC.

This clone was counted between two and nine times. The J gene is TRBJ2-7, the V gene TRBV29-1; TRBD1 matches at 11 bases. Germline V gene data show CDR1 as SQVTM and CDR2 as ANQGSEA. V was clipped by 6 bases and J by 1 base; unmatched bases: 11. CDR3 length: 16 residues. CDR3 region: CSVATLGQGASYEQYF. The CDR3 bases are TGCAGCGTGGCCACCCTCGGACAGGGGGCATCCTACGAGCAGTACTTC.

The CDR3 reads CASSSRDRAYEQYF. The CDR3 DNA follows: TGTGCCAGCAGCTCGCGAGACAGAGCCTACGAGCAGTACTTC. The chain has TRBV7-2 and TRBJ2-7; D may be TRBD1 (5 bases). The germline V gene has CDR1 SGHTA and CDR2 FQGNSA. The CDR3 is made up of 14 amino acids. The germline V and J ends were trimmed by 4 bases and 2 bases, with 12 bases remaining between them.

The chain recombines TRBV5-1 with TRBJ2-7; D is possibly TRBD2 (6 bases). V lost 0 bases and J 2 bases, leaving 9 bases between the germline ends. This CDR3 spans 14 amino acids. The germline gives CDR1 SGHRS, CDR2 YFSETQ. CDR3 sequence reads: CASSLASGAYEQYF. The DNA of the CDR3 is TGCGCCAGCAGCTTGGCCTCGGGGGCCTACGAGCAGTACTTC.

This chain uses TRBV30 with TRBJ1-2; a possible D gene is TRBD1 (6 bases). V was cut by 0 bases and J by 5 bases, with 16 bases left in between. This CDR3 is built from 15 residues. The germline V gene has CDR1 GTSNPN and CDR2 SVGIG (reference sequence). For the CDR3, the DNA is TGTGCCTGGAGTGTACAGGGCGCCGCTTTTTATGGCTACACCTTC. It specifies CAWSVQGAAFYGYTF.